The 25 T cell receptor beta chains listed next were all sequenced from one sample in a study of technical replicates of blood from several donors. Profiling relied on immunoSEQ multiplex PCR, and the TCRdb table lists in-frame clones only, not all of them. The sample has about 78,000 clones, 95% seen once; the top ten hold more than 0.25%. Sequenced sample: T cells isolated from PBMCs. The receptors originated from a human donor in good health.

This chain links TRBV28 with TRBJ2-7, with 9 bases lining up with TRBD2. The ends lost 7 bases at V and 7 bases at J; junction bases unmatched: 17. The CDR3 runs 16 residues. Germline-derived CDR1 and CDR2 are MDHEN and SYDVKM. The CDR3 DNA reads as TGTGCCAGCAACCCCAGTGGGGTAGCGGGAGTGAGAGAGCAGTACTTC. This codes for CASNPSGVAGVREQYF.

This sequence joins TRBV5-1 and TRBJ1-6; 8 bases match TRBD1. The V gene's germline CDR1 is SGHRS and CDR2 YFSETQ. V shed 4 bases, J shed 12 bases, and the junction held 9 bases outside the gene matches. The CDR3 has 14 residues. The CDR3 sequence: CASSPDREDLPLHF. CDR3 DNA sequence: TGCGCCAGCAGCCCGGACAGGGAGGATCTACCCCTCCACTTT. The full variable domain, in which reference TRBV5-1 and TRBJ1-6 provide the parts outside the CDR3, is KAGVTQTPRYLIKTRGQQVTLSCSPISGHRSVSWYQQTPGQGLQFLFEYFSETQRNKGNFPGRFSGRQFSNSRSEMNVSTLELGDSALYLCASSPDREDLPLHFGNGTRLTVT.

V gene TRBV2 combines with J gene TRBJ2-7, with 9 nucleotides matching TRBD2. Trimming removed 10 bases from V and 5 bases from J; junction bases left unmatched: 15. Germline values: CDR1 SNHLY, CDR2 FYNNEI. The CDR3 is 15 amino acids. The chain's CDR3 is CATLPLAGDGNEQYF. The CDR3 DNA reads TGTGCCACCCTGCCGTTAGCGGGAGATGGGAACGAGCAGTACTTC.

The chain employs TRBV12-5 and TRBJ1-2, with a possible D match to TRBD1 (5 bases). The CDR3 contains 16 residues. Germline values: CDR1 LGHNT, CDR2 FRNRAP. V lost 2 bases and J lost 9, with 22 bases in between. CDR3 nucleotide sequence: TGTGCTAGTGGTTTGCCTACTCCGGGGGAGATGTATTGCTACACCTTC. It codes for CASGLPTPGEMYCYTF. The complete variable domain, with remaining parts taken from reference TRBV12-5 and TRBJ1-2, reads DARVTQTPRHKVTEMGQEVTMRCQPILGHNTVFWYRQTMMQGLELLAYFRNRAPLDDSGMPKDRFSAEMPDATLATLKIQPSEPRDSAVYFCASGLPTPGEMYCYTFGSGTRLTVV.

The V gene is TRBV2, the J gene TRBJ2-7; TRBD2 agrees at 8 bases. The V gene's germline CDR1 is SNHLY and CDR2 FYNNEI. Losses at the gene ends were 6 bases for V and 5 bases for J; bases not matched to a gene: 12. There are 15 residues in the CDR3. This chain's CDR3 is CASRMTSEVIHEQYF. The CDR3 DNA sequence: TGTGCCAGCAGGATGACTAGCGAAGTAATCCACGAGCAGTACTTC.

CDR3 bases: TGTGCCAGCAGTGAATACATAAATGAGCAGTTCTTC. This gives the protein CASSEYINEQFF. The chain uses TRBV6-1 and TRBJ2-1; D is unclear. The CDR3 totals 12 residues. The ends were cut back, 2 bases at V and 7 bases at J, with 6 bases in the middle. Germline values: CDR1 MNHNS, CDR2 SASEGT.

This clone was counted once. The chain couples TRBV9 to TRBJ2-2; TRBD1 is a possible D gene (5 bases). Germline-derived CDR1 and CDR2 are SGDLS and YYNGEE. The V and J ends lost 0 bases and 3 bases respectively, with 6 bases between them. CDR3 size: 14 residues. As DNA, the CDR3 is TGTGCCAGCAGCGTAGGGGGCTACACCGGGGAGCTGTTTTTT. It specifies CASSVGGYTGELFF.

The chain has TRBV6-5 and TRBJ2-2; 9 bases agree with TRBD2. Per germline, CDR1 MNHEY and CDR2 SVGAGI. After removal of 6 bases from V and 4 bases from J, the junction contained 6 bases not matched to a gene. This CDR3 has 15 residues. CDR3 sequence: CASSVAGVGTGELFF. In DNA, the CDR3 is TGTGCCAGCAGCGTAGCGGGAGTCGGCACCGGGGAGCTGTTTTTT.

The rearrangement uses TRBV5-1 and TRBJ2-7, with 8 bases fitting TRBD1. Germline assignment: CDR1 SGHRS and CDR2 YFSETQ. Trimming took 1 base from V and 9 from J; bases not matched to a gene: 3. The CDR3 runs 12 residues. CDR3 residues: CASSLTQGAQYF. The CDR3 coding sequence is TGCGCCAGCAGCTTGACCCAGGGGGCGCAGTACTTC.

The chain has TRBV30 and TRBJ2-5, with D uncertain. This CDR3 contains 11 residues. Germline CDR1 GTSNPN, CDR2 SVGIG (reference sequence). V was shortened by 4 bases and J by 2 bases, with 5 bases between the two germline ends. The CDR3: CAWTQQETQYF. The CDR3 DNA reads TGTGCCTGGACACAGCAAGAGACCCAGTACTTC.

The chain couples TRBV28 to TRBJ1-1; the D gene is possibly TRBD1 (6 bases). V was trimmed by 5 bases and J by 6 bases, leaving 7 bases between them. Germline V gene data show CDR1 as MDHEN and CDR2 as SYDVKM. The CDR3 loop spans 11 amino acids. The CDR3 DNA reads as TGTGCCAGCAGTGGGGGCTCTGAAGCTTTCTTT. Amino acid sequence: CASSGGSEAFF.

In DNA form, the CDR3 reads TGTGCCAGCAGCTCAGCGGGAGTTCGAGTTGGGGAGCTGTTTTTT. It codes for CASSSAGVRVGELFF. The rearrangement joins TRBV28 to TRBJ2-2; 8 bases line up with TRBD2. Losses at the gene ends were 6 bases for V and 8 bases for J; bases not matched to a gene: 11. The germline gives CDR1 MDHEN, CDR2 SYDVKM. The CDR3 totals 15 residues.

The chain joins TRBV28 to TRBJ1-2; 9 bases align to TRBD1. The trim removed 6 bases at V and 6 bases at J, leaving 8 bases unmatched. This CDR3 comprises 14 residues. Germline assignment: CDR1 MDHEN and CDR2 SYDVKM. This CDR3 is CASRPGQGRDGYTF. CDR3 in DNA: TGTGCCAGCAGACCAGGACAGGGGAGAGATGGCTACACCTTC.

This clone appeared once. This chain uses TRBV11-3 with TRBJ2-6; 7 bases map to TRBD1. The CDR3 has 19 amino acids. CDR1 is SGHNT and CDR2 is YENEEA in the germline V gene. V lost 5 bases, J lost 3 bases, and 16 bases stayed unmatched. CDR3 amino acids: CASSGFGTALLVGANVLTF. Written as DNA, the CDR3 is TGTGCCAGCAGCGGATTCGGGACAGCTCTGTTAGTTGGGGCCAACGTCCTGACTTTC.

This clone was recorded once. This chain connects TRBV14 to TRBJ2-1, with 8 nucleotides matching TRBD2. Germline CDR1 and CDR2: SGHDN and FVKESK. The CDR3 has 16 residues. The V and J ends lost 4 bases and 7 bases, in that order; junction bases with no gene match: 12. In DNA, the CDR3 is TGTGCCAGCAGCCTTATTAGCGGGAAGGCCCTTAATGAGCAGTTCTTC. This gives the protein CASSLISGKALNEQFF.

The chain links TRBV15 to TRBJ2-5; D uncertain. Germline assignment: CDR1 LNHNV and CDR2 YYDKDF (reference sequence). V gave up 0 bases and J gave up 0 bases, with 14 bases separating them. There are 17 residues in the CDR3. This CDR3 is CATSRDLGYPYQETQYF. The CDR3 coding sequence is TGTGCCACCAGCAGAGATCTGGGCTATCCGTACCAAGAGACCCAGTACTTC. The variable domain in full, with the rest retrieved from reference TRBV15 and TRBJ2-5, is DAMVIQNPRYQVTQFGKPVTLSCSQTLNHNVMYWYQQKSSQAPKLLFHYYDKDFNNEADTPDNFQSRRPNTSFCFLDIRSPGLGDTAMYLCATSRDLGYPYQETQYFGPGTRLLVL.

The rearrangement joins TRBV5-4 to TRBJ2-7; tentative D call: TRBD1 (6 bases). V was cut by 1 base and J by 4 bases, with 12 bases left in between. Germline assignment: CDR1 SGHNT and CDR2 YYREEE (reference sequence). The CDR3 is 14 residues long. Written as DNA, the CDR3 is TGTGCCAGCAGCTTGAATAGAAGGGGGTACGAGCAGTACTTC. It yields the protein CASSLNRRGYEQYF.

The V call is TRBV25-1, the J call TRBJ1-2, with 8 bases fitting TRBD1. The CDR3 runs to 13 residues. After removal of 6 bases from V and 7 bases from J, the junction contained 7 bases not matched to a gene. Germline V CDR1 and CDR2: MGHDK, SYGVNS. Here the CDR3 DNA reads TGTGCCAGCAGAGGGCAGGGGGCGGGTGGCTACACCTTC. Protein: CASRGQGAGGYTF.

A single count supports this clone. The chain employs TRBV4-1 and TRBJ2-3, with D possibly matching TRBD2 (6 bases). The CDR3 contains 14 residues. V was clipped by 5 bases and J by 5 bases, with 14 bases between them. Germline CDR1 MGHRA, CDR2 YSYEKL. The CDR3, as DNA: TGCGCCAGCAGCGGTGGACTACTGGGAGATACGCAGTATTTT. Residues: CASSGGLLGDTQYF.

The genes are TRBV7-9 and TRBJ1-1; 7 bases match TRBD1. Per the germline V gene, CDR1 is SEHNR and CDR2 is FQNEAQ (reference sequence). With 5 bases clipped from V and 2 bases from J, the junction kept 5 bases outside the gene matches. The length of the CDR3 is 14 residues. Written as DNA, the CDR3 is TGTGCCAGCAGCCTCGGGACAGCTAACACTGAAGCTTTCTTT. This translates into CASSLGTANTEAFF. The variable domain in full, completed from reference TRBV7-9 and TRBJ1-1, reads DTGVSQNPRHKITKRGQNVTFRCDPISEHNRLYWYRQTLGQGPEFLTYFQNEAQLEKSRLLSDRFSAERPKGSFSTLEIQRTEQGDSAMYLCASSLGTANTEAFFGQGTRLTVV.

J is TRBJ2-7 and V is TRBV15; D ambiguous. Germline-derived CDR1 and CDR2 are LNHNV and YYDKDF (reference sequence). CDR3 length: 11 residues. V was trimmed by 3 bases and J by 6 bases, leaving 6 bases between them. The DNA for the CDR3 is TGTGCCACCAGCAGTACGGGCGAGCAGTACTTC. This gives the protein CATSSTGEQYF.

A single count supports this clone. The chain employs TRBV11-2 and TRBJ2-5, with D uncertain. This CDR3 spans 16 amino acids. The germline CDR1 and CDR2 sequences are SGHAT and FQNNGV. Trimming took off 0 bases at V and 6 bases at J, with 17 bases between the two ends. CDR3 sequence: CASSLDFSLVGKTQYF. The CDR3 DNA follows: TGTGCCAGCAGCTTAGATTTCTCGCTAGTCGGAAAGACCCAGTACTTC.

This clone was seen once. The chain joins TRBV13 to TRBJ2-5, with D maybe TRBD2 (7 bases). The length of the CDR3 is 14 residues. The V end was cut by 2 bases, the J end by 4 bases, with 11 bases between. Germline V lookup: CDR1 PRHDT, CDR2 FYEKMQ (reference sequence). The DNA for the CDR3 is TGTGCCAGCAGCTTAAGGGGGAGGGGAGAGACCCAGTACTTC. It yields the protein CASSLRGRGETQYF. Drawing the rest from reference TRBV13 and TRBJ2-5, the complete variable domain is AAGVIQSPRHLIKEKRETATLKCYPIPRHDTVYWYQQGPGQDPQFLISFYEKMQSDKGSIPDRFSAQQFSDYHSELNMSSLELGDSALYFCASSLRGRGETQYFGPGTRLLVL.

CDR3 protein: CASSVRGGLAGGPHEQYF. CDR3 sequence (DNA): TGTGCCAGCAGCGTCCGGGGCGGGCTAGCGGGAGGGCCCCACGAGCAGTACTTC. The chain links TRBV7-6 to TRBJ2-7; 12 nucleotides match TRBD2. The CDR3 has 18 amino acids. V lost 5 bases, J lost 5 bases, and 16 bases stayed unmatched. CDR1 is SGHVS, CDR2 FNYEAQ, per germline.

The CDR3 DNA reads TGTGCCAGCAGCTTAGATCCGGGACTAGCGGGCACCGGGGAGCTGTTTTTT. It specifies CASSLDPGLAGTGELFF. The chain combines TRBV11-2 with TRBJ2-2; 12 nucleotides line up with TRBD2. The V gene's germline CDR1 is SGHAT and CDR2 FQNNGV. The CDR3 has 17 residues. V shed 0 bases and J 4 bases; nucleotides not matched to a gene: 3. The full variable domain, its missing parts supplied by reference TRBV11-2 and TRBJ2-2, is EAGVAQSPRYKIIEKRQSVAFWCNPISGHATLYWYQQILGQGPKLLIQFQNNGVVDDSQLPKDRFSAERLKGVDSTLKIQPAKLEDSAVYLCASSLDPGLAGTGELFFGEGSRLTVL.